This T cell receptor (beta chain) was sequenced in a study of T cell responses to AZD1222 COVID-19 vaccine. Points on this clone: Its target is not known.

The protocol was immunoSEQ multiplex PCR, while the TCRdb copy is restricted to in-frame clones and leaves out a portion. Here the sample spans 65,000 to 75,000 clones, 80% to 90% being singletons. Study-wide findings and caveats: White British donors predominated, females outnumbered males, and clonal diversity was possibly underestimated. Spike-wide vaccine-associated CD4 TCRs dominated at 160-218 and 743-854.

CDR1 SGHTA and CDR2 FQGNSA come from the germline V gene. V lost 5 bases to trimming and J lost 5 bases; unmatched junction nucleotides: 10. The CDR3 runs 15 residues. The sample was peripheral blood, taken on day 0 of AZD1222 vaccination. The chain carries TRBV7-2 and TRBJ2-7, with 9 bases aligning to TRBD2. This TCR derives from an adult in good health. The CDR3 here is CASSLTGGRGNEQYF. CDR3 coding DNA: TGTGCCAGCAGCCTTACGGGCGGGAGGGGAAACGAGCAGTACTTC. Together with reference TRBV7-2 and TRBJ2-7, the CDR3 gives the full variable domain: GAGVSQSPSNKVTEKGKDVELRCDPISGHTALYWYRQSLGQGLEFLIYFQGNSAPDKSGLPSDRFSAERTGGSVSTLTIQRTQQEDSAVYLCASSLTGGRGNEQYFGPGTRLTVT.